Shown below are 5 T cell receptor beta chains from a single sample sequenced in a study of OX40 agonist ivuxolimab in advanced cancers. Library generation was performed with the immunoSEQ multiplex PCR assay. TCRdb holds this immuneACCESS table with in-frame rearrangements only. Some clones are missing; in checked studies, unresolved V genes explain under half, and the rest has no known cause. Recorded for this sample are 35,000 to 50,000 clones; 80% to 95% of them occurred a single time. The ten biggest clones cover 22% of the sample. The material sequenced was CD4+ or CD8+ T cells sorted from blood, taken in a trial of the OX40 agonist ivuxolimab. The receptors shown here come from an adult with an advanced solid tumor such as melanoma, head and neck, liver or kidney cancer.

This chain's CDR3 is CASSGDVGKYNEQFF. As DNA, the CDR3 is TGTGCCAGCAGTGGGGACGTAGGGAAGTACAATGAGCAGTTCTTC. The gene calls are TRBV27 and TRBJ2-1; tentatively, D is TRBD1 or TRBD2 (5 bases each). V lost 5 bases to trimming and J lost 4 bases, with 15 bases between them. The germline V gene encodes CDR1 MNHEY and CDR2 SMNVEV (reference sequence). This CDR3 contains 15 residues.

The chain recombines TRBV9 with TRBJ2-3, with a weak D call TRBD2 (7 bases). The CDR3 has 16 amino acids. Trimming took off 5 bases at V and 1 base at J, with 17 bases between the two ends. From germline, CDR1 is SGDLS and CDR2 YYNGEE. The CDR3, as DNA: TGTGCCAGCAGTGAGGAGGGGGGGCCACGCACAGATACGCAGTATTTT. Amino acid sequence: CASSEEGGPRTDTQYF.

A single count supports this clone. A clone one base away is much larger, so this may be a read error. CDR3 nucleotides: TGTGCCAGCAGCTTCGGGGACGAGCAGTACTTC. Its protein is CASSFGDEQYF. The rearrangement links TRBV5-6 to TRBJ2-7; D is possibly TRBD2 (5 bases). Germline-derived CDR1 and CDR2 are SGHDT and YYEEEE. The CDR3 is 11 amino acids. V was clipped by 2 bases and J by 5 bases, with 5 bases between them. Looking up the rest from reference TRBV5-6 and TRBJ2-7 gives the full variable domain: DAGVTQSPTHLIKTRGQQVTLRCSPKSGHDTVSWYQQALGQGPQFIFQYYEEEERQRGNFPDRFSGHQFPNYSSELNVNALLLGDSALYLCASSFGDEQYFGPGTRLTVT.

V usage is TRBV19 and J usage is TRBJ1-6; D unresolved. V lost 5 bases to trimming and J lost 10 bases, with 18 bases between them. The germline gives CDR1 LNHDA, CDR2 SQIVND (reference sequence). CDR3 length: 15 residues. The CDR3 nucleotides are TGTGCCAGTAGTTTCAAGGACGGCGGTCAATCACCCCTCCACTTT. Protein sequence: CASSFKDGGQSPLHF. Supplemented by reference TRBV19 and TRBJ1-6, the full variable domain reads DGGITQSPKYLFRKEGQNVTLSCEQNLNHDAMYWYRQDPGQGLRLIYYSQIVNDFQKGDIAEGYSVSREKKESFPLTVTSAQKNPTAFYLCASSFKDGGQSPLHFGNGTRLTVT.

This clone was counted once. CDR3 DNA: TGTGCCAGCAGCAAAGGGACTAGCGGGCACAATGAGCAGTTCTTC. It yields the protein CASSKGTSGHNEQFF. The gene calls are TRBV21-1 and TRBJ2-1; the table assigns TRBD2, which was not confirmed against the DNA. TRBV21-1 is noted as a pseudogene. CDR3 size: 15 residues.